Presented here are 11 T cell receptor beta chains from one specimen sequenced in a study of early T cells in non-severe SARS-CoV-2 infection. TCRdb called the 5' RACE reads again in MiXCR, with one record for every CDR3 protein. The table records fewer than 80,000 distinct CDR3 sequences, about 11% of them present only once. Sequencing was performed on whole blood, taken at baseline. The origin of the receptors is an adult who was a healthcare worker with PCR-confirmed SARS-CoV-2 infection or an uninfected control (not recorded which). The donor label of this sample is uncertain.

The CDR3 sequence is CASKGLAGPQETQYF. As DNA, the CDR3 is TGCGCCAGCAAGGGGCTAGCGGGACCACAAGAGACCCAGTACTTC. V and J are TRBV5-1 and TRBJ2-5, with 9 bases identical to TRBD2. The germline CDR1 and CDR2 sequences are SGHRS and YFSETQ. This CDR3 region has 15 residues. Germline trimming cut 6 bases from V and 2 bases from J; bases unmatched to any gene: 8.

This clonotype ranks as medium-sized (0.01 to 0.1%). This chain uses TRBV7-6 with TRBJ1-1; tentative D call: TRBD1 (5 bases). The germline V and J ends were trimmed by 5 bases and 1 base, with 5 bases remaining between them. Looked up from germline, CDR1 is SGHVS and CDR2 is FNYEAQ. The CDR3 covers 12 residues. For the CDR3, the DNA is TGTGCCAGCAGCCAGGGGAACACTGAAGCTTTCTTT. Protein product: CASSQGNTEAFF.

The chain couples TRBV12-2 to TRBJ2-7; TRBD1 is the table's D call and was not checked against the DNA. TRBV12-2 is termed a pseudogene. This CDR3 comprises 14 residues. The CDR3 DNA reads TGTGCAAGTAAGGGCGCGGGACCCTCCTACGAGCAGTACGTC. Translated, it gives CASKGAGPSYEQYV.

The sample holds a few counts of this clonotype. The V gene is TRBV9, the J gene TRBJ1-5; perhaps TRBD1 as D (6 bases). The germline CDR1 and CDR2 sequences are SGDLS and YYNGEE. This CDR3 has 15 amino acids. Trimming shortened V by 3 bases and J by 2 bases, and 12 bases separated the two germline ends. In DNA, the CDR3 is TGTGCCAGCAGCGCACAGGGCTTTGGCAATCAGCCCCAGCATTTT. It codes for CASSAQGFGNQPQHF. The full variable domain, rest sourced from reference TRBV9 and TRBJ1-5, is DSGVTQTPKHLITATGQRVTLRCSPRSGDLSVYWYQQSLDQGLQFLIQYYNGEERAKGNILERFSAQQFPDLHSELNLSSLELGDSALYFCASSAQGFGNQPQHFGDGTRLSIL.

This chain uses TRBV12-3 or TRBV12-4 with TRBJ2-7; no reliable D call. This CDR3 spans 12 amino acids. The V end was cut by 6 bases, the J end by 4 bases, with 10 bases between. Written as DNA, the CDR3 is TGTGCCAGCAGCTCTACAAGGTACGAGCAGTACGTC. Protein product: CASSSTRYEQYV.

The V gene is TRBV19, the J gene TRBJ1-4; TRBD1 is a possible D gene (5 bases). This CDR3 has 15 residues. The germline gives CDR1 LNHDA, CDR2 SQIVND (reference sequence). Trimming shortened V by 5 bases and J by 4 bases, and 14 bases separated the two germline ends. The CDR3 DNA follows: TGTGCCAGTAGTTCCCCCGGAGGGGATAATGAAAAACTGTTTTTT. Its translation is CASSSPGGDNEKLFF. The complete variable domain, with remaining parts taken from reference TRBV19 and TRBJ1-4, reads DGGITQSPKYLFRKEGQNVTLSCEQNLNHDAMYWYRQDPGQGLRLIYYSQIVNDFQKGDIAEGYSVSREKKESFPLTVTSAQKNPTAFYLCASSSPGGDNEKLFFGSGTQLSVL.

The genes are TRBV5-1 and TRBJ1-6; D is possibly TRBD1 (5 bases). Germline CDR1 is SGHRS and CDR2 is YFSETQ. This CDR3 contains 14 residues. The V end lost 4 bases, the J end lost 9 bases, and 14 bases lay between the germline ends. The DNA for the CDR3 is TGCGCCAGCAGCCTAGGGGTGACGGGTTCACCCCTCCACTTT. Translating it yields CASSLGVTGSPLHF.

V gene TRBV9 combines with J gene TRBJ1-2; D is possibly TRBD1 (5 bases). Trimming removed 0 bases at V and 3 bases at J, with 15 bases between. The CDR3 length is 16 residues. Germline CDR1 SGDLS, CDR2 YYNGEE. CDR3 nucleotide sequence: TGTGCCAGCAGCGTAGTAGTGAGGGGTCCGGACTATGGCTACACCTTC. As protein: CASSVVVRGPDYGYTF.

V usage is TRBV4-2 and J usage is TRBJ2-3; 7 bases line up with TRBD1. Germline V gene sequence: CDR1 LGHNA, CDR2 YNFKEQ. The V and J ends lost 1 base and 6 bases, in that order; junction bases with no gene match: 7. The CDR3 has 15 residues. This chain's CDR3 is CASSQAGTASDTQYF. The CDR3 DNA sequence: TGTGCCAGCAGCCAAGCCGGGACAGCGAGTGATACGCAGTATTTT.

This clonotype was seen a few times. The CDR3 coding sequence is TGTGCCAGCATCGACGGGACAGGGCGAGCTTTCTTT. Amino acids: CASIDGTGRAFF. The chain employs TRBV7-6 and TRBJ1-1; TRBD1 aligns across 9 bases. The CDR3 extends over 12 amino acids. The germline CDR1 and CDR2 sequences are SGHVS and FNYEAQ. V gave up 7 bases and J gave up 10 bases; unmatched junction bases: 7.

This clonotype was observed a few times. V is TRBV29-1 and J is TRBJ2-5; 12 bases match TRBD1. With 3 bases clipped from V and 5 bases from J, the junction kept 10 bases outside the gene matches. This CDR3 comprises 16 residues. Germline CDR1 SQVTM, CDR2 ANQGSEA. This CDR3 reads CSVDLGQGAGGETQYF. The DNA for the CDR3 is TGCAGCGTTGACTTGGGACAGGGGGCAGGTGGCGAGACCCAGTACTTC.